Sequencing of this T cell receptor beta chain was carried out in a study of cytomegalovirus exposure and HLA in healthy donors. Findings of the study overall: Relative to the roughly 690-donor mean, N-insertions were reportedly fewer in an Asian-associated ancestry cluster in a later analysis. In vitro, a few CMV-associated chains proved specific for CMV antigens. In a later analysis, the majority of CMV-associated beta chains seemingly showed HLA restriction. For most TCR beta V segments, an earlier analysis put the productive rate at about 90% or about 30% of the time.

V lost 6 bases, J lost 7 bases, and 7 bases lay in between. The CDR3 extends over 11 amino acids. Germline V gene sequence: CDR1 SNHLY, CDR2 FYNNEI. PCR amplification relied on 60 Vbeta primers (plus 13 Jbeta primers). The table came from immunoSEQ multiplex PCR; TCRdb's copy has only in-frame clones and leaves some out. The profile covers some 120,000 clones, with about 66% appearing a single time and roughly 1.6% taken by the ten largest. A word on this clone: The antigen remains unidentified.

Material for sequencing was PBMCs. V and J are TRBV2 and TRBJ2-4, with no clear D. The clonotype comes from a man aged 30 to 39 in good health and CMV-seropositive. CDR3 sequence: CASSSPNIQYF. The CDR3 nucleotides are TGTGCCAGCAGCAGTCCTAACATTCAGTACTTC.